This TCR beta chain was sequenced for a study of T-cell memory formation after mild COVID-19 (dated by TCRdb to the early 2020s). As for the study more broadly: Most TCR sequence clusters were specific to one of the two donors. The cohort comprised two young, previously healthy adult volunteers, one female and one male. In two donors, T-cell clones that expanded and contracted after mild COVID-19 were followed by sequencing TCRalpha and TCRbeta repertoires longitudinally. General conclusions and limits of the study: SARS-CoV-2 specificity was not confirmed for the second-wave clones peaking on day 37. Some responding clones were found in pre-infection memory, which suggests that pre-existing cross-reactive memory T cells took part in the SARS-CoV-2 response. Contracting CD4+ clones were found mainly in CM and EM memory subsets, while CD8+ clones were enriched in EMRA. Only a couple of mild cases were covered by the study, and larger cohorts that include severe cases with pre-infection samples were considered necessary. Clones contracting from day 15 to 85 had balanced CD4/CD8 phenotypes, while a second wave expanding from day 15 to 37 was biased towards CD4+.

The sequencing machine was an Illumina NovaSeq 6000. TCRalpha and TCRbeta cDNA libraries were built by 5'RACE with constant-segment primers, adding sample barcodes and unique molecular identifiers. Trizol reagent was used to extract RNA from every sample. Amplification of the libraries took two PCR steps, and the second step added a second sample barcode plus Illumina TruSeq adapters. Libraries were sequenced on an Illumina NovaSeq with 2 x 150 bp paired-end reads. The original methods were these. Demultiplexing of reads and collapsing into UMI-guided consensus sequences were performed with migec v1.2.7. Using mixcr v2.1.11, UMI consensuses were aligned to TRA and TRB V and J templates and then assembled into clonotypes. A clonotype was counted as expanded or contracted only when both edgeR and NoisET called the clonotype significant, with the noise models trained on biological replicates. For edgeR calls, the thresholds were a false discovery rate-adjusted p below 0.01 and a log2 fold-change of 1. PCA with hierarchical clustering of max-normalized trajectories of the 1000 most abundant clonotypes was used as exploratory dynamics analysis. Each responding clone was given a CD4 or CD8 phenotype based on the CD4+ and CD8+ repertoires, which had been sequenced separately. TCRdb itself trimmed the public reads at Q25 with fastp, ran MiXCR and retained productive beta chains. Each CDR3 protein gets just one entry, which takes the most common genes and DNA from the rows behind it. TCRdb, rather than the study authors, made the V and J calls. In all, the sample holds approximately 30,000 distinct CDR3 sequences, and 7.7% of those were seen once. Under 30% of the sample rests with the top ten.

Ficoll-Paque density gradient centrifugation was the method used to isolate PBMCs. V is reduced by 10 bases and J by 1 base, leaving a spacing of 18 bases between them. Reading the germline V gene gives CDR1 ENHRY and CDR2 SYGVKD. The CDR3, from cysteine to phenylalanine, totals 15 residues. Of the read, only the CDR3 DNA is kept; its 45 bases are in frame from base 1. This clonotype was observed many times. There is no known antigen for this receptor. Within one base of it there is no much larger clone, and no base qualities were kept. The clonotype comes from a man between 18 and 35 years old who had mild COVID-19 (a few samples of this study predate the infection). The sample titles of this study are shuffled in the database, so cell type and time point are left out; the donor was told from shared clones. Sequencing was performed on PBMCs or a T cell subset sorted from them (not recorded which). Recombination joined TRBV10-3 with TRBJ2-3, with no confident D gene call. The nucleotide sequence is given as TGTGCCACTGTCCCGGGCTACAGAGGCACAGATACGCAGTATTTT. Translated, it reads CATVPGYRGTDTQYF.